This TCR beta chain was found in a study of T-cell memory formation after mild COVID-19. About the research overall: Clustering of TCRs was largely donor specific. Findings of the study overall: Second-wave clones peaking on day 37 lacked confirmed SARS-CoV-2 specificity. Chiefly within CM and EM were the contracting CD4+ clones; CD8+ ones were within EMRA.

The V end was cut by 0 bases, the J end by 5 bases, with 26 bases between. The germline CDR1 and CDR2 sequences are DFQATT and SNEGSKA (reference sequence). This CDR3 has 18 residues. TCRdb passed the 5' RACE reads through MiXCR, listing each CDR3 protein once. The table shows over 500,000 distinct CDR3 sequences, with roughly 17% occurring only once. Of note for this clonotype: What it binds is unknown.

The chain couples TRBV20-1 to TRBJ2-7; the D gene is possibly TRBD2 (7 bases). The origin of this receptor is an adult woman who had mild COVID-19 (a few samples of this study predate the infection). Cell type and time point are not known. Input material: PBMCs or a T cell subset sorted from them (not recorded which). CDR3 DNA: TGCAGTGCTAGAGACCCACTCCCTGGACTAGAGGAGGGGGACGAGCAGTACTTC. Translated, it gives CSARDPLPGLEEGDEQYF.